In its sample, the clone carrying this TCR beta chain was seen a few times. Its antigen remains unknown. Libraries were prepared by immunoSEQ multiplex PCR; TCRdb keeps only in-frame clonotypes and omits some of them. The sample yields about 50,000 clones, around 84% seen once. As to time point: pretreatment peripheral blood. Disease in patients was locally advanced or metastatic urothelial carcinoma. CDR3 length: 15 amino acids. CDR1 and CDR2 (germline): LNHDA, SQIVND (reference sequence). V lost 1 base, J lost 1 base, and 3 bases stayed unmatched. This sample was taken from a study of PD-L1 blockade in urothelial cancer. Study-level information: Prior chemotherapy regimens per patient numbered 0 to 3. General observations from the study: Tumor-linked clones in blood grew more by 3 weeks in durable-benefit patients.

The chain employs TRBV19 and TRBJ1-1, with 7 bases lining up with TRBD1. The receptor was derived from a man between 65 and 85 years old with urothelial cancer. This specimen was PBMCs, taken around atezolizumab (anti-PD-L1) treatment. The CDR3 region has the DNA TGTGCCAGTAGTATAGTGGGACAGAGGAACACTGAAGCTTTCTTT. Translated, it gives CASSIVGQRNTEAFF.